This entry lists 11 T cell receptor beta chains sequenced from one sample in a study of shared clonotypes between healthy human individuals (TCRdb year 2020). The library was built by means of the immunoSEQ multiplex PCR assay. Imported from immuneACCESS, the table was reduced by TCRdb to in-frame sequences with V and J called. These copies leave out some clones; in studies compared against another copy, an unresolved V gene accounts for under half, and the cause of the remainder is not known. A total of around 2.5 million clones appear in this sample, roughly 93% of them only once. The top ten constitute 0.36% of the sample. Material: naive CD4+ T cells from PBMCs. Sample cell subset or site, as interpreted from the label and publication: CD45RA+ positively selected. These receptors all come from a young man in good health. Some clones in this sample may be carry-over from other donors' samples.

The V call is TRBV7-2, the J call TRBJ2-2; D is perhaps TRBD1 or TRBD2 (5 bases each). The CDR3 covers 15 residues. Germline V gives CDR1 SGHTA, CDR2 FQGNSA. V dropped 5 bases and J dropped 6 bases, with 16 bases sitting between them. CDR3 nucleotide sequence: TGTGCCAGCAGCCAACCCCGGGGCCGGTCCGGGGAGCTGTTTTTT. This translates into CASSQPRGRSGELFF. Based on the CDR3 plus reference TRBV7-2 and TRBJ2-2, the full variable domain is GAGVSQSPSNKVTEKGKDVELRCDPISGHTALYWYRQSLGQGLEFLIYFQGNSAPDKSGLPSDRFSAERTGGSVSTLTIQRTQQEDSAVYLCASSQPRGRSGELFFGEGSRLTVL.

V usage is TRBV28 and J usage is TRBJ1-2; 7 nucleotides line up with TRBD1. The CDR3 is made up of 13 amino acids. Germline assignment: CDR1 MDHEN and CDR2 SYDVKM. J was trimmed by 8 bases and V by 5 bases; bases with no gene match: 8. The CDR3 is CASSPSDRHGYTF. The CDR3 DNA reads TGTGCCAGCAGTCCCTCGGACAGGCACGGCTACACCTTC.

The chain carries TRBV7-8 and TRBJ1-4; D is uncertain. In germline, CDR1 is SGHVS, CDR2 FQNEAQ. Trimming pared 5 bases from V and 8 bases from J, leaving 18 bases between. The CDR3 loop spans 15 amino acids. CDR3 DNA: TGTGCCAGCAGCGGAGACCGGGGAGGATGGGAAAAACTGTTTTTT. Translation: CASSGDRGGWEKLFF.

The V call is TRBV19, the J call TRBJ2-2; D uncertain. V gave up 4 bases and J gave up 0 bases, with 15 bases separating them. This CDR3 region has 17 residues. Germline lookup yields CDR1 LNHDA and CDR2 SQIVND (reference sequence). CDR3 residues: CASSTAPRATNTGELFF. The CDR3 nucleotides read TGTGCCAGTAGTACAGCCCCCAGAGCAACGAACACCGGGGAGCTGTTTTTT.

V gene TRBV28 combines with J gene TRBJ1-1; D uncertain. V was clipped by 7 bases and J by 0 bases, with 15 bases between them. Germline CDR1 MDHEN, CDR2 SYDVKM. The CDR3 runs 15 residues. CDR3 amino acids: CASTTSKVMNTEAFF. For the CDR3, the DNA is TGTGCCAGCACCACGTCCAAGGTAATGAACACTGAAGCTTTCTTT.

This chain connects TRBV28 to TRBJ1-2, with D possibly matching TRBD1 (5 bases). Trimming left V 5 bases short and J 7 bases short, with 20 bases between. CDR3 length: 15 residues. Germline CDR1 is MDHEN and CDR2 is SYDVKM. For the CDR3, the DNA is TGTGCCAGCAGTACCCCGCATGGAGGGGTGCGTGGCTACACCTTC. Encoded protein: CASSTPHGGVRGYTF.

DNA for the CDR3: TGTGCCAGCAGCTCCGGGACAGTCACAGATACGCAGTATTTT. Its protein product is CASSSGTVTDTQYF. V gene TRBV11-3 combines with J gene TRBJ2-3, with 7 positions matching TRBD1. The V and J ends lost 4 bases and 2 bases, in that order; junction bases with no gene match: 3. From germline, CDR1 is SGHNT and CDR2 YENEEA. The CDR3 extends over 14 amino acids.

Regarding this clone: The sample carries other DNA sequences with the same CDR3. The chain joins TRBV6-1 to TRBJ1-2, with D uncertain. The CDR3 is made up of 11 amino acids. Per germline, CDR1 MNHNS and CDR2 SASEGT. Between the trimmed V and J ends, which lost 3 bases and 3 bases, there was a span of 2 bases. The CDR3 nucleotides are TGTGCCAGCAGTGATTACTATGGCTACACCTTC. Translating gives CASSDYYGYTF.

The genes are TRBV6-5 and TRBJ2-3; 10 positions match TRBD1. CDR3 length: 15 amino acids. The germline CDR1 and CDR2 sequences are MNHEY and SVGAGI. The V and J ends lost 6 bases and 2 bases, in that order; junction bases with no gene match: 5. The CDR3 reads CASSWGQGYTDTQYF. The CDR3 coding sequence is TGTGCCAGCAGCTGGGGACAGGGGTACACAGATACGCAGTATTTT.

The chain links TRBV28 to TRBJ1-2, with 10 bases fitting TRBD1. Germline CDR1 and CDR2: MDHEN and SYDVKM. J gave up 8 bases and V 3 bases, and 6 bases lay outside the gene matches. The CDR3 totals 14 residues. In nucleotides, the CDR3 is TGTGCCAGCAGTTTTGGGACAGGGGTCGGCGGCTACACCTTC. It translates to CASSFGTGVGGYTF.

The chain carries TRBV5-1 and TRBJ1-1; D unclear. V was cut by 4 bases and J by 4 bases, with 14 bases left in between. Germline V gene sequence: CDR1 SGHRS, CDR2 YFSETQ. The CDR3 contains 14 residues. CDR3 nucleotides: TGCGCCAGCAGCCCGACCACGGTGTCCACTGAAGCTTTCTTT. This gives the protein CASSPTTVSTEAFF.